This TCR beta chain comes out of a study of blood T cell repertoires in COVID-19. Overall study context: Sample material is recorded as cDNA or gDNA derived from T cells, B-cell-depleted T cells, or PBMCs.

V lost 1 base and J lost 5; bases outside the gene matches: 5. Germline CDR1 SGHVS, CDR2 FQNEAQ. The CDR3 length is 15 residues. All enrollees were roughly 18 to 89 years old and from about 24 US areas. Assignment of participants to cohorts was predicated upon participant-reported clinical history. Original methodology: Estimates of nucleated cell counts were drawn from the amplification of reference gene primers. Profiling relied on immunoSEQ multiplex PCR, and the TCRdb table lists in-frame clones only, not all of them. V, J and clone size are taken as reported in that table, and D and trimming were inferred from the DNA itself. The sample has approximately 450,000 clones, about 90% seen once.

Sequencing input: PBMCs or T cells enriched from blood (not recorded which). This TCR was recovered from a young woman with acute COVID-19. The chain links TRBV7-8 to TRBJ2-1; 7 bases agree with TRBD2. The CDR3 sequence: CASSLDGRIDNEQFF. The CDR3 DNA sequence: TGTGCCAGCAGCTTAGACGGGAGGATTGACAATGAGCAGTTCTTC.